The TCR beta chain under discussion was sequenced for a study of blood T cell repertoires in COVID-19. Study overall: In each case, the material was cDNA or gDNA derived from T cells, B-cell-depleted T cells, or PBMCs.

Repertoires were generated with immunoSEQ multiplex PCR, while TCRdb's copy carries only in-frame clones and drops some. The sample has 150,000 to 200,000 clones, more than 70% seen once. Participants were aged about 18 to 95 years, lived in around 25 US areas, and enrolled virtually. Cohort placement rested on clinical history that participants reported themselves. Recovery meant two consecutive negative NP/OP PCR tests, professional clearance, or resolved symptoms. The germline V gene encodes CDR1 LGHDT and CDR2 YNNKEL (reference sequence). The CDR3 spans 14 residues. The J segment lost 5 bases and the V segment lost 6 bases, leaving 7 bases of the junction unmatched. This clone was seen only a few times.

The rearrangement links TRBV3-1 (or the pseudogene TRBV3-2) to TRBJ2-5, with 9 bases matching TRBD1. The sequence was obtained from a middle-aged man who had recovered from COVID-19. The material sequenced was PBMCs or T cells enriched from blood (not recorded which). Here the CDR3 reads CASSPGQGSETQYF. The CDR3 nucleotides read TGTGCCAGCAGTCCGGGACAGGGCAGCGAGACCCAGTACTTC.